These 10 T cell receptor beta chains share one sample of origin, sequenced in a study of blood T cell repertoires in COVID-19. The repertoire was sequenced with immunoSEQ multiplex PCR; TCRdb's copy has only in-frame clones and lacks some. The sample has about 100,000 clones, approximately 80% seen once. Sequencing used peripheral blood. The source is a woman aged 70-85 years with acute or convalescent COVID-19.

V is TRBV5-5 and J is TRBJ2-1; TRBD2 matches 12 bases. The CDR3 is made up of 15 amino acids. Looked up from germline, CDR1 is SGHKS and CDR2 is YYEKEE (reference sequence). The junction had 3 bases not matched to a gene; V was cut back by 6 bases and J by 2 bases. The CDR3 DNA reads TGTGCCAGCACCGGACTAGCGGGGACCTACAATGAGCAGTTCTTC. Its translation is CASTGLAGTYNEQFF.

The rearrangement joins TRBV27 to TRBJ2-2; TRBD1 matches at 8 bases. The V and J ends lost 5 bases and 5 bases, in that order; junction bases with no gene match: 16. In germline, CDR1 is MNHEY, CDR2 SMNVEV (reference sequence). CDR3 length: 18 amino acids. CDR3 region: CASSPFRQGQVLTGELFF. Written as DNA, the CDR3 is TGTGCCAGCAGTCCATTCAGACAGGGGCAGGTTTTGACCGGGGAGCTGTTTTTT.

The chain uses TRBV24-1 and TRBJ1-1; D unresolved. V was shortened by 8 bases and J by 2 bases, with 14 bases between the two germline ends. The CDR3 length is 14 residues. Germline CDR1 and CDR2: KGHDR and SFDVKD. The CDR3 reads CATTRGPGNTEAFF. In nucleotides, the CDR3 is TGTGCCACCACCAGAGGCCCGGGAAACACTGAAGCTTTCTTT.

The chain carries TRBV28 and TRBJ1-2; D possibly corresponds to TRBD1 (5 bases). The V gene lost 7 bases and the J gene lost 6 bases, with 21 bases spanning the gap. The length of the CDR3 is 15 residues. Germline lookup yields CDR1 MDHEN and CDR2 SYDVKM. This CDR3 reads CASIGRGLTVNGYTF. The CDR3 region has the DNA TGTGCCAGCATAGGGCGGGGTTTGACAGTCAATGGCTACACCTTC.

This clone was counted a single time. V gene TRBV7-2 combines with J gene TRBJ2-1, with a possible D match to TRBD2 (6 bases). The germline gives CDR1 SGHTA, CDR2 FQGNSA. V was trimmed by 5 bases and J by 5 bases, leaving 16 bases between them. This CDR3 is 15 amino acids long. CDR3: CASSLLGRTNNEQFF. The DNA for the CDR3 is TGTGCCAGCAGCCTCCTTGGTCGGACTAACAATGAGCAGTTCTTC.

This clone was seen a handful of times. The genes are TRBV3-1 (or the pseudogene TRBV3-2) and TRBJ2-5; D unclear. There are 11 residues in the CDR3. Germline loops: CDR1 LGHDT, CDR2 YNNKEL (reference sequence). The V end was cut by 4 bases, the J end by 2 bases, with 2 bases between. The CDR3 loop reads CASSLQETQYF. In DNA, the CDR3 is TGTGCCAGCAGCCTACAAGAGACCCAGTACTTC.

The J gene is TRBJ1-2, the V gene TRBV5-4, with 8 nucleotides matching TRBD1. With V trimmed by 4 bases and J by 7 bases, 6 bases remained unmatched. The CDR3 extends over 13 amino acids. The germline gives CDR1 SGHNT, CDR2 YYREEE (reference sequence). CDR3 protein: CASSVTGEGGYTF. Here the CDR3 DNA reads TGTGCCAGCAGCGTGACAGGGGAGGGTGGCTACACCTTC.

There are a few counts of this clone. CDR3 protein: CASSLVGGEEKLFF. The CDR3 DNA is TGTGCCAGCAGTTTAGTGGGGGGAGAAGAAAAACTGTTTTTT. The chain joins TRBV28 to TRBJ1-4; D perhaps matches TRBD1 (5 bases). Trimming shortened V by 2 bases and J by 8 bases, and 12 bases separated the two germline ends. The CDR3 loop spans 14 amino acids. The germline CDR1 and CDR2 sequences are MDHEN and SYDVKM.

The V gene is TRBV5-1, the J gene TRBJ1-2; 8 bases agree with TRBD1. From germline, CDR1 is SGHRS and CDR2 YFSETQ. The J segment lost 5 bases and the V segment lost 3 bases, leaving 6 bases of the junction unmatched. This CDR3 has 14 amino acids. DNA for the CDR3: TGCGCCAGCAGCTCGGACAGGGCCCTATATGGCTACACCTTC. Translated, it gives CASSSDRALYGYTF.

The chain carries TRBV28 and TRBJ1-1; TRBD1 might be the D (5 bases). This CDR3 is 14 amino acids long. Trimming stripped 5 bases from V and 3 bases from J, with 13 bases between. Germline CDR1 is MDHEN and CDR2 is SYDVKM. The CDR3 nucleotides are TGTGCCAGCAGTCCCCGGGCAGGGTACACTGAAGCTTTCTTT. It yields the protein CASSPRAGYTEAFF. The full variable domain, in which reference TRBV28 and TRBJ1-1 provide the parts outside the CDR3, is DVKVTQSSRYLVKRTGEKVFLECVQDMDHENMFWYRQDPGLGLRLIYFSYDVKMKEKGDIPEGYSVSREKKERFSLILESASTNQTSMYLCASSPRAGYTEAFFGQGTRLTVV.